The rows below give T cell receptor beta chains drawn from one sample of a study of T cells after yellow fever vaccination. Each CDR3 protein gets one entry after TCRdb re-called the 5' RACE reads with MiXCR. The sample lists about 220,000 distinct CDR3 sequences, more than 3% occurring once. This sample comprised CD4+ T cells sorted from PBMCs, obtained 10 days after the yellow fever booster vaccination. The receptors stem from a man aged 18 to 29 who received the YFV17D yellow fever vaccine. Each CDR3 is given with its conserved first and last residue. D genes are given only for firm matches. Only some rows state a clone size, as once, few, many or a class for expanded clones.

clone_size | j_call | d_call | v_call | cdr3_aa | cdr3_nt
many | TRBJ1-1 | TRBD1 | TRBV5-1 | CASSIQRTGSMNTEAFF | TGCGCCAGCAGCATACAACGGACAGGGAGTATGAACACTGAAGCTTTCTTT
few | TRBJ1-5 | NA | TRBV2 | CASSEQGSDQPQHF | TGTGCCAGCAGTGAACAGGGATCAGATCAGCCCCAGCATTTT
many | TRBJ2-1 | TRBD2 | TRBV12-3/TRBV12-4 | CASSLATTSGGINEQFF | TGTGCCAGCAGTTTAGCGACCACTAGCGGGGGGATTAATGAGCAGTTCTTC
NA | TRBJ2-5 | NA | TRBV7-9 | CASSLAVLEVAQYF | TGTGCCAGCAGCTTAGCGGTCTTGGAGGTCGCCCAGTACTTC
NA | TRBJ2-7 | NA | TRBV7-9 | CASSLGAYGGSYEQYF | TGTGCCAGCAGCTTAGGAGCTTATGGGGGAAGTTACGAGCAGTACTTC
NA | TRBJ2-7 | TRBD1 | TRBV7-8 | CASSRNRQGMREQYF | TGTGCCAGCAGCCGTAATCGACAGGGAATGAGGGAGCAGTACTTC
many | TRBJ1-1 | NA | TRBV20-1 | CSARDGQVSTEAFF | TGCAGTGCTAGAGATGGTCAGGTCTCGACTGAAGCTTTCTTT
many | TRBJ1-2 | NA | TRBV7-2 | CASSPQGYGYTF | TGTGCCAGCAGCCCCCAGGGCTATGGCTACACCTTC
many | TRBJ2-1 | TRBD2 | TRBV28 | CASSTSSGGLDEQFF | TGTGCCAGCAGTACTTCTAGCGGGGGATTGGATGAGCAGTTCTTC
many | TRBJ1-3 | NA | TRBV6-5 | CATPRGSGNTIYF | TGTGCCACCCCCCGAGGCAGTGGAAACACCATATATTTT
NA | TRBJ2-7 | NA | TRBV6-5 | CASSPGARVGYEQYF | TGTGCCAGCAGTCCGGGGGCTAGAGTCGGCTACGAGCAGTACTTC
many | TRBJ2-1 | NA | TRBV9 | CASSPTMFYNEQFF | TGTGCCAGCAGCCCAACCATGTTCTACAATGAGCAGTTCTTC
many | TRBJ1-1 | NA | TRBV5-1 | CASSLLGPRQAFF | TGCGCCAGCAGCTTGTTAGGTCCTCGACAAGCTTTCTTT
NA | TRBJ2-3 | NA | TRBV6-5 | CASTDSSTDTQYF | TGTGCCAGCACCGACTCTAGCACAGATACGCAGTATTTT
few | TRBJ2-7 | NA | TRBV5-1 | CASSSIQGREQYF | TGCGCCAGCAGCAGCATTCAGGGCCGCGAGCAGTACTTC
NA | TRBJ1-5 | NA | TRBV4-2 | CASSQSFNQPQHF | TGTGCCAGCAGCCAATCTTTTAATCAGCCCCAGCATTTT
many | TRBJ2-1 | NA | TRBV20-1 | CSATEALSYNEQFF | TGCAGTGCCACGGAGGCCTTATCCTACAATGAGCAGTTCTTC
many | TRBJ2-7 | TRBD1 | TRBV9 | CASSAEGTGFAQYF | TGTGCCAGCAGCGCGGAGGGGACAGGCTTCGCGCAGTACTTC
NA | TRBJ2-5 | NA | TRBV14 | CASSIRDRAAETQYF | TGTGCCAGCAGCATACGCGACCGGGCAGCGGAGACCCAGTACTTC
NA | TRBJ2-3 | TRBD1 | TRBV20-1 | CSARRTGYTDTQYF | TGCAGTGCTAGAAGGACAGGGTACACAGATACGCAGTATTTT
NA | TRBJ1-2 | NA | TRBV27 | CASSLKPGMNYGYTF | TGTGCCAGCAGTCTGAAGCCGGGAATGAACTATGGCTACACCTTC
few | TRBJ2-2 | TRBD2 | TRBV7-3 | CASSNRGGTGELFF | TGTGCCAGCAGCAATCGGGGGGGCACCGGGGAGCTGTTTTTT
NA | TRBJ1-1 | TRBD1 | TRBV24-1 | CATSDSGRTGVAEAFF | TGTGCCACCAGTGATTCTGGACGAACAGGGGTTGCTGAAGCTTTCTTT
few | TRBJ2-3 | TRBD2 | TRBV6-5 | CASSYSGLAGNTDTQYF | TGTGCCAGCAGTTACTCGGGACTAGCGGGGAACACAGATACGCAGTATTTT
NA | TRBJ2-3 | NA | TRBV7-3 | CASSLARSRGTDTQYF | TGTGCCAGCAGCTTAGCGCGAAGTCGAGGGACAGATACGCAGTATTTT
NA | TRBJ2-2 | NA | TRBV12-3/TRBV12-4 | CASRRAANTGELFF | TGTGCCAGCAGACGTGCTGCGAACACCGGGGAGCTGTTTTTT
few | TRBJ1-5 | NA | TRBV12-3/TRBV12-4 | CASSFSGGRNQPQHF | TGTGCCAGCAGTTTCTCGGGGGGTAGAAATCAGCCCCAGCATTTT
few | TRBJ1-1 | TRBD1 | TRBV30 | CAWTRGPTEAFF | TGTGCCTGGACCAGGGGGCCGACTGAAGCTTTCTTT
NA | TRBJ1-4 | NA | TRBV18 | CASSAPGSRNEKLFF | TGTGCCAGCTCAGCGCCGGGCAGCCGGAATGAAAAACTGTTTTTT
few | TRBJ1-1 | NA | TRBV6-2/TRBV6-3 | CAALPWRMNTEAFF | TGTGCCGCCCTACCCTGGCGCATGAACACTGAAGCTTTCTTT
many | TRBJ1-2 | NA | TRBV7-2 | CASSRAKGSVTF | TGTGCCAGCAGCAGGGCCAAGGGCTCGGTCACCTTC
few | TRBJ2-1 | NA | TRBV9 | CASSVNRVNEQFF | TGTGCCAGCAGCGTTAACAGGGTCAATGAGCAGTTCTTC
NA | TRBJ1-2 | NA | TRBV5-5 | CASSLLGADGYTF | TGTGCCAGCAGCTTGCTGGGGGCGGATGGCTACACCTTC
many | TRBJ1-6 | NA | TRBV5-6 | CASSDGTDYSPLHF | TGTGCCAGCAGTGACGGGACGGATTACTCGCCCCTCCACTTT
NA | TRBJ1-3 | NA | TRBV20-1 | CSASVASSGNTIYF | TGCAGTGCTAGTGTGGCGAGCTCTGGAAACACCATATATTTT